The 10 T cell receptor beta chains given below trace back to one sample, sequenced in a study of vaccination effects on CD4 cells after COVID-19. The antigens these receptors bind are not known. Before sequencing, viral peptide pools were used by the ViraFEST assay to expand antigen-specific CD4+ T cells. Subsequent to a culture period of 10 to 11 days, CD4+ T cells were isolated. Sequenced by immunoSEQ multiplex PCR; TCRdb stores in-frame clones only, minus some. This sample has just over 20,000 clones, with 70% to 80% found just once. The material was CD4+ T cells from PBMCs cultured with HCoV-229E spike peptides, obtained before COVID-19 vaccination. Receptors originate from a human donor who received a COVID-19 vaccine.

This chain joins TRBV5-4 and TRBJ2-1; D may be TRBD1 (6 bases). V was pared by 2 bases and J by 3 bases, with 18 bases between. There are 17 residues in the CDR3. CDR1 and CDR2 from the germline V gene are SGHNT and YYREEE (reference sequence). CDR3 in DNA: TGTGCCAGCAGCTTCAAATTACAGGGACCCAACTACAATGAGCAGTTCTTC. This gives the protein CASSFKLQGPNYNEQFF.

The rearrangement uses TRBV6-2 or TRBV6-3 and TRBJ2-7, with 8 bases aligning to TRBD1. Germline V gene sequence: CDR1 MNHEY, CDR2 SVGEGT. The CDR3 has 17 residues. J gave up 4 bases and V 4 bases, and 15 bases lay outside the gene matches. In DNA, the CDR3 is TGTGCCAGCAGTTCCCGGTCCGTGGCGGGACAGGTGTACGAGCAGTACTTC. This gives the protein CASSSRSVAGQVYEQYF.

The rearrangement joins TRBV10-3 to TRBJ2-1; TRBD2 aligns across 13 bases. The V gene's germline CDR1 is ENHRY and CDR2 SYGVKD. This CDR3 has 17 amino acids. Germline trimming cut 0 bases from V and 3 bases from J; bases unmatched to any gene: 2. CDR3 nucleotides: TGTGCCATCAGTGAGTCGGGGACTAGCGGGGACTACAATGAGCAGTTCTTC. It yields the protein CAISESGTSGDYNEQFF.

The chain employs TRBV10-2 and TRBJ2-2; D ambiguous. Germline V gene lookup returns CDR1 WSHSY and CDR2 SAAADI. V was trimmed by 2 bases and J by 5 bases, leaving 15 bases between them. This CDR3 has 16 amino acids. For the CDR3, the DNA is TGCGCCAGCAGTGAGAATCCACGGCTGGGGACCGGGGAGCTGTTTTTT. Translated: CASSENPRLGTGELFF.

The gene calls are TRBV2 and TRBJ1-1, with 12 positions matching TRBD1. Trimming cost V 7 bases and J 4 bases; bases outside gene matches: 10. Germline loops: CDR1 SNHLY, CDR2 FYNNEI. The CDR3 contains 16 residues. CDR3: CASIGTGGVVSTEAFF. The CDR3 DNA reads TGTGCCAGCATCGGGACAGGGGGCGTCGTGAGCACTGAAGCTTTCTTT. The entire variable domain, with the rest obtained from reference TRBV2 and TRBJ1-1, is as follows: EPEVTQTPSHQVTQMGQEVILRCVPISNHLYFYWYRQILGQKVEFLVSFYNNEISEKSEIFDDQFSVERPDGSNFTLKIRSTKLEDSAMYFCASIGTGGVVSTEAFFGQGTRLTVV.

The rearrangement joins TRBV6-5 to TRBJ1-2, with D hard to call. CDR3 size: 14 residues. Trimming cost V 2 bases and J 4 bases, with 11 bases left between them. CDR1 and CDR2 (germline): MNHEY, SVGAGI. This chain's CDR3 is CASSYGNAVYGYTF. In nucleotides, the CDR3 is TGTGCCAGCAGTTACGGCAACGCAGTCTATGGCTACACCTTC.

The rearrangement links TRBV3-1 (or the pseudogene TRBV3-2) to TRBJ1-4; no firm D call. The CDR3 sequence is 12 residues long. V lost 1 base and J 11 bases, leaving 8 bases between the germline ends. Germline V gene sequence: CDR1 LGHDT, CDR2 YNNKEL (reference sequence). CDR3 in amino acids: CASSQAEGKLFF. DNA of the CDR3: TGTGCCAGCAGCCAAGCAGAAGGTAAACTGTTTTTT.

The chain is built from TRBV18 and TRBJ2-1; possible D gene TRBD1, 5 bases. V shed 2 bases and J shed 10 bases, with 15 bases lying between them. CDR3 length: 14 amino acids. The germline V gene has CDR1 KGHSH and CDR2 LQKENI. CDR3 protein: CASSPWVLRGEQFF. CDR3 bases: TGTGCCAGCTCACCATGGGTTTTAAGGGGCGAGCAGTTCTTC.

This clone has more than one count but fewer than ten. This sequence joins TRBV6-1 and TRBJ2-1; D is unresolved. The germline V and J ends were trimmed by 2 bases and 8 bases, with 4 bases remaining between them. The CDR3 covers 11 residues. Germline V CDR1 and CDR2: MNHNS, SASEGT. The CDR3 loop reads CASSERYEQFF. The CDR3 nucleotides are TGTGCCAGCAGTGAACGTTATGAGCAGTTCTTC.

This clone was observed a handful of times. The rearrangement joins TRBV12-3 or TRBV12-4 to TRBJ2-5; 8 bases are shared with TRBD2. CDR3 length: 13 residues. Trimming took 5 bases from V and 9 from J; bases not matched to a gene: 8. CDR3 residues: CASSQTSAQAQYF. DNA for the CDR3: TGTGCCAGCAGTCAGACTAGCGCCCAGGCCCAGTACTTC.